The 19 T cell receptor beta chains presented below share a single source sample, sequenced in a study of blood T cell repertoires in COVID-19. Data came from immunoSEQ multiplex PCR; TCRdb stores just in-frame clones and leaves some out. The table has some 250,000 clones, 85% to 90% seen once. The specimen was peripheral blood. These receptors were obtained from a woman aged 30 to 39 with COVID-19, enrolled during active disease.

This chain uses TRBV5-1 with TRBJ2-5; possibly TRBD1 for D (6 bases). Per the germline V gene, CDR1 is SGHRS and CDR2 is YFSETQ. V lost 2 bases to trimming and J lost 4 bases, with 15 bases between them. The CDR3 is made up of 15 amino acids. CDR3 coding DNA: TGCGCCAGCAGCTTTTCGGCGAGGGGGTCAGAGACCCAGTACTTC. Protein product: CASSFSARGSETQYF.

The V and J genes are TRBV19 and TRBJ2-1; a possible D gene is TRBD2 (5 bases). V lost 3 bases and J 6 bases, leaving 9 bases between the germline ends. From germline, CDR1 is LNHDA and CDR2 SQIVND (reference sequence). This CDR3 has 13 residues. The CDR3 spells CASSIGGPNEQFF. As DNA, the CDR3 is TGTGCCAGTAGTATCGGAGGCCCCAATGAGCAGTTCTTC.

This chain joins TRBV5-4 and TRBJ2-7; 13 bases line up with TRBD2. Germline V CDR1 and CDR2: SGHNT, YYREEE (reference sequence). The length of the CDR3 is 15 residues. V lost 4 bases, J lost 5 bases, and 6 bases stayed unmatched. The CDR3 protein is CASSPGLAGINEQYF. The CDR3 DNA reads as TGTGCCAGCAGCCCGGGACTAGCGGGGATTAACGAGCAGTACTTC.

V is TRBV19 and J is TRBJ1-1, with 9 bases that match TRBD1. With V trimmed by 3 bases and J by 5 bases, 7 bases remained unmatched. The CDR3 runs 15 residues. Per the germline V gene, CDR1 is LNHDA and CDR2 is SQIVND (reference sequence). CDR3 protein: CASSIPRQGETEAFF. The CDR3 DNA reads as TGTGCCAGTAGTATCCCCCGACAGGGGGAGACTGAAGCTTTCTTT.

This clone appeared a single time. The V gene is TRBV18, the J gene TRBJ2-7; TRBD1 might be the D (6 bases). Deletions cut 3 bases from V and 3 bases from J, with 9 bases between. The CDR3 loop spans 13 amino acids. Germline V CDR1 and CDR2: KGHSH, LQKENI. DNA of the CDR3: TGTGCCAGCTCACCCGGACAGAACTACGAGCAGTACTTC. Protein product: CASSPGQNYEQYF. The whole variable domain, filled in from reference TRBV18 and TRBJ2-7, reads NAGVMQNPRHLVRRRGQEARLRCSPMKGHSHVYWYRQLPEEGLKFMVYLQKENIIDESGMPKERFSAEFPKEGPSILRIQQVVRGDSAAYFCASSPGQNYEQYFGPGTRLTVT.

This rearrangement joins TRBV28 to TRBJ1-5; D may be TRBD1 (5 bases). Germline V lookup: CDR1 MDHEN, CDR2 SYDVKM. CDR3 length: 13 residues. V was clipped by 6 bases and J by 4 bases, with 10 bases between them. The CDR3 sequence is CASRSGGNQPQHF. The CDR3, as DNA: TGTGCCAGCAGGTCGGGGGGTAATCAGCCCCAGCATTTT.

The chain carries TRBV2 and TRBJ2-5, with 13 nucleotides matching TRBD2. Germline CDR1 and CDR2: SNHLY and FYNNEI. This CDR3 has 15 amino acids. After removal of 7 bases from V and 7 bases from J, the junction contained 9 bases not matched to a gene. In DNA, the CDR3 is TGTGCCAGCACTGCCGGGACTAGCGGGGTGGTGACCCAGTACTTC. This encodes CASTAGTSGVVTQYF.

The table lists this clone with a few counts. V usage is TRBV6-5 and J usage is TRBJ1-5; TRBD1 matches at 10 bases. The CDR3 contains 14 residues. Germline CDR1 MNHEY, CDR2 SVGAGI. The ends lost 11 bases at V and 4 bases at J; junction bases unmatched: 8. DNA for the CDR3: TGTGCCGTTGATGACAGGGGGCGAAATCAGCCCCAGCATTTT. Translation: CAVDDRGRNQPQHF.

This sequence joins TRBV19 and TRBJ1-2; 7 nucleotides match TRBD1. This CDR3 contains 15 residues. In germline, CDR1 is LNHDA, CDR2 SQIVND (reference sequence). V shed 6 bases and J 7 bases; nucleotides not matched to a gene: 14. CDR3 sequence reads: CASSPTHRGFFGYTF. The CDR3 coding sequence is TGTGCCAGTAGCCCAACTCACAGGGGCTTCTTTGGCTACACCTTC.

The chain carries TRBV7-9 and TRBJ2-7; tentative D call: TRBD2 (6 bases). V was shortened by 5 bases and J by 3 bases, with 20 bases between the two germline ends. Germline V gene data show CDR1 as SEHNR and CDR2 as FQNEAQ (reference sequence). The CDR3 is 16 amino acids. The CDR3, as DNA: TGTGCCAGCAGCCCTCGAACCGGGACTGCCGACTACGAGCAGTACTTC. This codes for CASSPRTGTADYEQYF.

V is TRBV6-5 and J is TRBJ2-7, with TRBD1 matching 9 bases. V lost 6 bases and J lost 0; bases outside the gene matches: 3. This CDR3 has 14 amino acids. The germline gives CDR1 MNHEY, CDR2 SVGAGI. The CDR3: CASSRGQGSYEQYF. The CDR3 DNA reads as TGTGCCAGCAGCAGGGGACAGGGCTCCTACGAGCAGTACTTC.

V usage is TRBV2 and J usage is TRBJ2-5; D is uncertain. V shed 5 bases and J shed 3 bases, with 4 bases lying between them. CDR1 and CDR2 from the germline V gene are SNHLY and FYNNEI. This CDR3 region has 11 residues. This CDR3 reads CASSSKETQYF. The DNA for the CDR3 is TGTGCCAGCAGTTCAAAAGAGACCCAGTACTTC.

The genes are TRBV5-1 and TRBJ2-7; possibly TRBD2 for D (7 bases). CDR1 is SGHRS, CDR2 YFSETQ, per germline. This CDR3 region has 14 residues. Trimming took off 4 bases at V and 6 bases at J, with 17 bases between the two ends. The CDR3 reads CASSRGGGSSEQYF. The CDR3 DNA reads TGCGCCAGCAGCAGGGGCGGGGGCAGCTCCGAGCAGTACTTC. Full variable domain (remainder filled in from reference TRBV5-1 and TRBJ2-7): KAGVTQTPRYLIKTRGQQVTLSCSPISGHRSVSWYQQTPGQGLQFLFEYFSETQRNKGNFPGRFSGRQFSNSRSEMNVSTLELGDSALYLCASSRGGGSSEQYFGPGTRLTVT.

The chain carries TRBV15 and TRBJ2-7; perhaps TRBD1 as D (5 bases). CDR1 is LNHNV, CDR2 YYDKDF, per germline (reference sequence). With 2 bases removed from V and 0 bases from J, the gap between germline ends came to 14 bases. The CDR3 is 16 amino acids. The CDR3 nucleotides are TGTGCCACCAGCAGACCCCGACAGTCCCTCTCCTACGAGCAGTACTTC. This gives the protein CATSRPRQSLSYEQYF.

The chain links TRBV6-1 to TRBJ1-2, with D maybe TRBD1 (6 bases). V was pared by 2 bases and J by 3 bases, with 13 bases between. The CDR3 sequence is 15 residues long. The germline V gene has CDR1 MNHNS and CDR2 SASEGT. The CDR3 DNA is TGTGCCAGCAGTGAAACCGGACAGTATTACTATGGCTACACCTTC. Protein product: CASSETGQYYYGYTF.

The chain carries TRBV4-1 and TRBJ2-3; 7 nucleotides agree with TRBD1. Germline V gene data show CDR1 as MGHRA and CDR2 as YSYEKL. This CDR3 comprises 16 residues. The V and J ends lost 4 bases and 2 bases, in that order; junction bases with no gene match: 9. CDR3 bases: TGCGCCAGCAGCCGCCGAGGGGGCAGTGACACAGATACGCAGTATTTT. Translating gives CASSRRGGSDTDTQYF.

V is TRBV7-2 and J is TRBJ2-1, with no clear D. The length of the CDR3 is 15 residues. V lost 6 bases and J lost 0, with 12 bases in between. Germline V gene data show CDR1 as SGHTA and CDR2 as FQGNSA. CDR3 in amino acids: CASRNSPSSYNEQFF. The DNA for the CDR3 is TGTGCCAGCAGGAATAGTCCAAGCTCCTACAATGAGCAGTTCTTC. Drawing the rest from reference TRBV7-2 and TRBJ2-1, the complete variable domain is GAGVSQSPSNKVTEKGKDVELRCDPISGHTALYWYRQSLGQGLEFLIYFQGNSAPDKSGLPSDRFSAERTGGSVSTLTIQRTQQEDSAVYLCASRNSPSSYNEQFFGPGTRLTVL.

The rearrangement uses TRBV5-6 and TRBJ1-3, with D unresolved. The length of the CDR3 is 12 residues. The ends were cut back, 2 bases at V and 3 bases at J, with 3 bases in the middle. Germline CDR1 and CDR2: SGHDT and YYEEEE. In DNA, the CDR3 is TGTGCCAGCAGCTTCAGTGGAAACACCATATATTTT. It codes for CASSFSGNTIYF.

The rearrangement uses TRBV11-2 and TRBJ1-4; no clear D gene. The CDR3 has 14 residues. Between the trimmed V and J ends, which lost 5 bases and 0 bases, there was a span of 7 bases. In germline, CDR1 is SGHAT, CDR2 FQNNGV. CDR3 sequence: CASSPSTTNEKLFF. CDR3 sequence (DNA): TGTGCCAGCAGCCCTTCTACAACTAATGAAAAACTGTTTTTT.